One and the same sample provided the 31 T cell receptor beta chains below, sequenced in a study of blood T cell repertoires in COVID-19. Method: immunoSEQ multiplex PCR; TCRdb's copy keeps in-frame clones and lacks some. Of around 300,000 clones in the sample, around 91% were seen once. Sequenced material: PBMCs or T cells enriched from blood (not recorded which). These receptors all come from a woman aged 18-29 years with acute COVID-19.

The chain combines TRBV28 with TRBJ2-7, with D unresolved. V was clipped by 6 bases and J by 0 bases, with 15 bases between them. The CDR3 is 15 residues long. Germline CDR1 MDHEN, CDR2 SYDVKM. CDR3 sequence (DNA): TGTGCCAGCAGCCCCTGGAGTAGCCTCTCCTACGAGCAGTACTTC. Residues: CASSPWSSLSYEQYF.

V is TRBV9 and J is TRBJ1-6; TRBD1 aligns across 11 bases. This CDR3 has 17 residues. Unmatched junction bases numbered 9, after V lost 0 bases and J lost 10 bases. Looked up from germline, CDR1 is SGDLS and CDR2 is YYNGEE. CDR3 DNA sequence: TGTGCCAGCAGCGTAGCACGTTCGGGACAGGGGGGATCACCCCTCCACTTT. Amino acid sequence: CASSVARSGQGGSPLHF.

The chain joins TRBV5-1 to TRBJ2-7, with a tentative D call TRBD2 (6 bases). The germline gives CDR1 SGHRS, CDR2 YFSETQ. Trimming removed 0 bases at V and 0 bases at J, with 10 bases between. This CDR3 has 15 residues. The CDR3 loop is CASSLVAGSSYEQYF. The DNA of the CDR3 is TGCGCCAGCAGCTTGGTGGCGGGGAGCTCCTACGAGCAGTACTTC. Drawing the rest from reference TRBV5-1 and TRBJ2-7, the complete variable domain is KAGVTQTPRYLIKTRGQQVTLSCSPISGHRSVSWYQQTPGQGLQFLFEYFSETQRNKGNFPGRFSGRQFSNSRSEMNVSTLELGDSALYLCASSLVAGSSYEQYFGPGTRLTVT.

The chain has TRBV7-9 and TRBJ2-5; 11 nucleotides align to TRBD2. After removal of 7 bases from V and 5 bases from J, the junction contained 9 bases not matched to a gene. CDR1 and CDR2 (germline): SEHNR, FQNEAQ (reference sequence). There are 15 residues in the CDR3. CDR3 sequence reads: CASIKLAGVEETQYF. The CDR3 coding sequence is TGTGCCAGCATCAAACTAGCGGGAGTTGAGGAGACCCAGTACTTC.

The gene calls are TRBV6-5 and TRBJ1-5; a weak D match, TRBD1 (5 bases). V was cut by 8 bases and J by 11 bases, with 16 bases left in between. The CDR3 runs to 12 residues. The V gene's germline CDR1 is MNHEY and CDR2 SVGAGI. This CDR3 is CASQLTVSTQHF. CDR3 sequence (DNA): TGTGCCAGCCAGCTGACAGTTTCGACCCAGCATTTT.

The chain uses TRBV7-3 and TRBJ2-1, with 13 bases that match TRBD2. The J segment lost 2 bases and the V segment lost 1 base, leaving 2 bases of the junction unmatched. The CDR3 runs to 17 residues. Germline CDR1 reads SGHTA; CDR2 reads FQGTGA. CDR3 loop: CASSLRGTSGTYNEQFF. The CDR3 nucleotides read TGTGCCAGCAGCTTAAGGGGGACTAGCGGGACCTACAATGAGCAGTTCTTC.

This sequence joins TRBV5-5 and TRBJ1-3; D possibly corresponds to TRBD1 (6 bases). The germline V and J ends were trimmed by 3 bases and 2 bases, with 12 bases remaining between them. The CDR3 spans 15 residues. Germline loops: CDR1 SGHKS, CDR2 YYEKEE (reference sequence). CDR3: CASSWGHSTGNTIYF. CDR3 DNA: TGTGCCAGCAGCTGGGGACACAGTACTGGAAACACCATATATTTT.

This sequence joins TRBV28 and TRBJ2-1; tentative D call: TRBD2 (6 bases). This CDR3 spans 13 amino acids. Germline V CDR1 and CDR2: MDHEN, SYDVKM. V gave up 3 bases and J gave up 11 bases, with 14 bases separating them. The CDR3 DNA is TGTGCCAGCAGTTTGGTAGGGCGGGACCAGCAGTTCTTC. Translated: CASSLVGRDQQFF.

The rearrangement links TRBV7-3 to TRBJ1-1; 9 bases agree with TRBD1. V was clipped by 4 bases and J by 6 bases; unmatched bases: 6. This CDR3 contains 14 residues. Per germline, CDR1 SGHTA and CDR2 FQGTGA. The CDR3 DNA reads TGTGCCAGCAGCTACAGGGGGCGCTTGGCTGAAGCTTTCTTT. It translates to CASSYRGRLAEAFF. The variable domain in full, with the rest retrieved from reference TRBV7-3 and TRBJ1-1, is GAGVSQTPSNKVTEKGKYVELRCDPISGHTALYWYRQSLGQGPEFLIYFQGTGAADDSGLPNDRFFAVRPEGSVSTLKIQRTERGDSAVYLCASSYRGRLAEAFFGQGTRLTVV.

This rearrangement joins TRBV28 to TRBJ1-2; 9 positions agree with TRBD1. From germline, CDR1 is MDHEN and CDR2 SYDVKM. CDR3 length: 16 amino acids. Trimming at V came to 2 bases and at J to 6 bases, leaving 10 bases not matched to a gene. This chain's CDR3 is CASSLRPGQGGDGYTF. The CDR3 region has the DNA TGTGCCAGCAGTTTAAGACCGGGACAGGGAGGAGATGGCTACACCTTC.

The chain combines TRBV25-1 with TRBJ1-6; D may be TRBD1 (6 bases). This CDR3 is 17 amino acids long. Trimming took 3 bases from V and 7 from J, leaving 19 bases between them. Germline V gives CDR1 MGHDK, CDR2 SYGVNS. The CDR3 nucleotides read TGTGCCAGCAGTGATTCCGGGACACCCATGGACAATTCACCCCTCCACTTT. Amino acids: CASSDSGTPMDNSPLHF.

This chain uses TRBV11-2 with TRBJ2-7; D is ambiguous. The CDR3 contains 11 residues. Germline assignment: CDR1 SGHAT and CDR2 FQNNGV. Deletions cut 5 bases from V and 7 bases from J, with 9 bases between. The CDR3 region has the DNA TGTGCCAGCAGCCTAGGGCGGGAGCAGTACTTC. Translated: CASSLGREQYF.

The J gene is TRBJ1-2, the V gene TRBV2; the D is unclear. Deletions cut 7 bases from V and 9 bases from J, with 21 bases between. The germline V gene encodes CDR1 SNHLY and CDR2 FYNNEI. The CDR3 has 14 amino acids. CDR3 coding DNA: TGTGCCAGCAAGCTCGAGGGAGCCACCTCTCGCTACACCTTC. Translation gives CASKLEGATSRYTF.

The chain links TRBV2 to TRBJ1-5; no firm D call. The length of the CDR3 is 15 residues. The ends were cut back, 9 bases at V and 3 bases at J, with 18 bases in the middle. Germline V gene lookup returns CDR1 SNHLY and CDR2 FYNNEI. The CDR3 DNA reads as TGTGCCAGTCATCGGGGAGGCTCCCCCAATCAGCCCCAGCATTTT. It specifies CASHRGGSPNQPQHF.

This chain connects TRBV19 to TRBJ1-1; TRBD1 matches 8 bases. The CDR3 has 16 amino acids. Germline CDR1 is LNHDA and CDR2 is SQIVND (reference sequence). V lost 5 bases to trimming and J lost 4 bases; unmatched junction nucleotides: 12. The DNA of the CDR3 is TGTGCCAGTAGTCCGGTCAGACAGGGGACAGGCACTGAAGCTTTCTTT. It codes for CASSPVRQGTGTEAFF.

The gene calls are TRBV7-3 and TRBJ1-5; D may be TRBD1 (6 bases). Germline CDR1 and CDR2: SGHTA and FQGTGA. Trimming cost V 2 bases and J 3 bases, with 11 bases left between them. The CDR3 has 15 residues. The CDR3: CASSLGQTNNQPQHF. For the CDR3, the DNA is TGTGCCAGCAGCTTAGGACAGACTAACAATCAGCCCCAGCATTTT. Full variable domain (outside the CDR3, taken from reference TRBV7-3 and TRBJ1-5): GAGVSQTPSNKVTEKGKYVELRCDPISGHTALYWYRQSLGQGPEFLIYFQGTGAADDSGLPNDRFFAVRPEGSVSTLKIQRTERGDSAVYLCASSLGQTNNQPQHFGDGTRLSIL.

The V gene is TRBV27, the J gene TRBJ2-3; 10 bases match TRBD2. In germline, CDR1 is MNHEY, CDR2 SMNVEV (reference sequence). The J segment lost 8 bases and the V segment lost 6 bases, leaving 11 bases of the junction unmatched. The CDR3 covers 15 residues. CDR3 loop: CASSLAGGTRGTQYF. The CDR3 coding sequence is TGTGCCAGCAGCTTAGCGGGGGGCACGCGGGGTACGCAGTATTTT.

V usage is TRBV7-9 and J usage is TRBJ1-4; D not resolved. The germline V gene encodes CDR1 SEHNR and CDR2 FQNEAQ (reference sequence). V shed 1 base and J shed 5 bases, with 17 bases lying between them. This CDR3 has 17 residues. Here the CDR3 reads CASSLGTRETGNEKLFF. CDR3 in DNA: TGTGCCAGCAGCTTAGGAACACGTGAGACTGGGAATGAAAAACTGTTTTTT.

The sample holds one count of this clone. The V gene is TRBV5-1, the J gene TRBJ1-4; D unclear. Germline CDR1 SGHRS, CDR2 YFSETQ. The CDR3 covers 16 residues. V was clipped by 3 bases and J by 3 bases, with 15 bases between them. CDR3 sequence: CASSYNLDRSNEKLFF. The CDR3 DNA reads TGCGCCAGCAGCTATAACCTAGACCGGTCTAATGAAAAACTGTTTTTT.

This clone was seen just once. The junction differs from germline at one of its ends, possibly a read error. The rearrangement links TRBV7-9 to TRBJ2-7, with TRBD2 as a possible D gene (7 bases). CDR1 is SEHNR and CDR2 is FQNEAQ in the germline V gene (reference sequence). The CDR3 length is 15 residues. CDR3 residues: CASTLSGGASHEQYF. The CDR3 bases are TGTGCCAGCACTTTATCGGGGGGCGCCTCCCACGAGCAGTACTTC.

The chain uses TRBV18 and TRBJ2-3; 8 bases fit TRBD1. Losses at the gene ends were 6 bases for V and 2 bases for J; bases not matched to a gene: 7. Germline loops: CDR1 KGHSH, CDR2 LQKENI. This CDR3 comprises 15 residues. Here the CDR3 DNA reads TGTGCCAGCTCCTCAGGGGGCGGGAACACAGATACGCAGTATTTT. It is translated as CASSSGGGNTDTQYF.

V usage is TRBV3-1 (or the pseudogene TRBV3-2) and J usage is TRBJ1-4, with a tentative D call TRBD1 (6 bases). The CDR3 spans 13 residues. The V end was cut by 5 bases, the J end by 8 bases, with 12 bases between. CDR1 is LGHDT and CDR2 is YNNKEL in the germline V gene (reference sequence). In nucleotides, the CDR3 is TGTGCCAGCAGCGGGGACATGGGGGAAAAACTGTTTTTT. This gives the protein CASSGDMGEKLFF.

The chain employs TRBV19 and TRBJ2-7, with no clear D. CDR1 and CDR2 (germline): LNHDA, SQIVND (reference sequence). The CDR3 consists of 15 residues. V lost 6 bases and J 0 bases, leaving 15 bases between the germline ends. This chain's CDR3 is CASSAGPSLSYEQYF. For the CDR3, the DNA is TGTGCCAGTAGCGCCGGTCCGTCCCTCTCCTACGAGCAGTACTTC. Full variable domain (rest looked up from reference TRBV19 and TRBJ2-7): DGGITQSPKYLFRKEGQNVTLSCEQNLNHDAMYWYRQDPGQGLRLIYYSQIVNDFQKGDIAEGYSVSREKKESFPLTVTSAQKNPTAFYLCASSAGPSLSYEQYFGPGTRLTVT.

CDR3 nucleotide sequence: TGTGCCAGCATAAAGGACAGAATTACCGGGGAGCTGTTTTTT. Translated, it gives CASIKDRITGELFF. This rearrangement joins TRBV2 to TRBJ2-2; D is possibly TRBD1 (6 bases). Trimming removed 7 bases from V and 5 bases from J, with 14 bases in between. The CDR3 sequence is 14 residues long. Per the germline V gene, CDR1 is SNHLY and CDR2 is FYNNEI.

This clone appeared once. The V gene is TRBV4-1, the J gene TRBJ2-7; 8 bases fit TRBD1. V shed 4 bases and J 2 bases; nucleotides not matched to a gene: 7. Germline values: CDR1 MGHRA, CDR2 YSYEKL. The CDR3 consists of 15 residues. The CDR3, as DNA: TGCGCCAGCAGCCTTCCGGGACAGGAGCCCTACGAGCAGTACTTC. Translation gives CASSLPGQEPYEQYF.

The V and J genes are TRBV6-5 and TRBJ2-7; a weak D match, TRBD2 (6 bases). Germline assignment: CDR1 MNHEY and CDR2 SVGAGI. The CDR3 runs 14 residues. Deletions cut 7 bases from V and 1 base from J, with 14 bases between. In DNA form, the CDR3 reads TGTGCCAGCACCCAACCGGGGAGGTCCTACGAGCAGTACTTC. This sequence encodes CASTQPGRSYEQYF.

The CDR3 protein is CAWSTPGRPQHF. The CDR3 region has the DNA TGTGCCTGGAGCACCCCCGGTCGGCCCCAGCATTTT. This rearrangement joins TRBV30 to TRBJ1-5, with D uncertain. V gave up 3 bases and J gave up 9 bases, with 12 bases separating them. The germline gives CDR1 GTSNPN, CDR2 SVGIG (reference sequence). The CDR3 totals 12 residues.

V gene TRBV7-3 combines with J gene TRBJ2-5, with 8 positions matching TRBD1. V lost 5 bases to trimming and J lost 5 bases; unmatched junction nucleotides: 10. Germline lookup yields CDR1 SGHTA and CDR2 FQGTGA. The CDR3 extends over 15 amino acids. CDR3 region: CASSQGAGGFETQYF. CDR3 nucleotides: TGTGCCAGCAGCCAGGGGGCAGGGGGCTTTGAGACCCAGTACTTC.

The genes are TRBV28 and TRBJ1-5; D may be TRBD1 (6 bases). From germline, CDR1 is MDHEN and CDR2 SYDVKM. The CDR3 is made up of 14 amino acids. Trimming left V 6 bases short and J 3 bases short, with 12 bases between. Written as DNA, the CDR3 is TGTGCCAGCAGGCCGGGACATTCCAATCAGCCCCAGCATTTT. Protein product: CASRPGHSNQPQHF.

The chain carries TRBV27 and TRBJ2-7, with a weak D call TRBD2 (6 bases). This CDR3 has 14 residues. V lost 0 bases and J lost 2, with 8 bases in between. Germline V lookup: CDR1 MNHEY, CDR2 SMNVEV (reference sequence). CDR3 protein: CASSLSPSAYEQYF. CDR3 sequence (DNA): TGTGCCAGCAGTTTATCCCCTAGCGCCTACGAGCAGTACTTC.

This chain's CDR3 is CASTSGGQENTEAFF. CDR3 bases: TGTGCCAGCACTTCAGGGGGACAGGAGAACACTGAAGCTTTCTTT. This rearrangement joins TRBV27 to TRBJ1-1, with 8 bases matching TRBD1. Germline V gene lookup returns CDR1 MNHEY and CDR2 SMNVEV (reference sequence). J lost 1 base, V lost 7 bases, and 8 bases had no gene match. The CDR3 loop spans 15 amino acids.